A single sample is the source of the 9 T cell receptor beta chains below, sequenced in a study of CD8+ T cells in alopecia areata. Documented treatment: oral pan-JAK inhibitor, 5-10 mg twice daily. RNA, once extracted, was reverse transcribed into cDNA for use as the sequencing template. Assay: immunoSEQ multiplex PCR; the TCRdb copy retains only in-frame clones and omits some. This sample has 150,000 to 200,000 clones; approximately 50% occur once, and the top ten carry around 10%. The input for sequencing was CD8+ T cells sorted from blood, taken around week 52, from a patient treated with tofacitinib. The receptor source for this set is a human donor with alopecia areata.

This clone appeared a single time. This rearrangement joins TRBV7-2 to TRBJ1-5; D gene uncertain. Looked up from germline, CDR1 is SGHTA and CDR2 is FQGNSA. Between the trimmed V and J ends, which lost 6 bases and 2 bases, there was a span of 11 bases. The CDR3 loop spans 14 amino acids. CDR3 DNA: TGTGCCAGCAGTTGGAACAAGGGCAATCAGCCCCAGCATTTT. Its translation is CASSWNKGNQPQHF.

This clone was seen a few times. A junction boundary mismatches the germline segment, possibly from a read error. The J gene is TRBJ1-5, the V gene TRBV30, with TRBD1 as a possible D gene (5 bases). The CDR3 has 13 amino acids. Germline V CDR1 and CDR2: GTSNPN, SVGIG (reference sequence). DNA of the CDR3: TGTGCCTGGGGAACAGGTGGCAACCAGCCCCAGCATTTT. Its translation is CAWGTGGNQPQHF.

The J gene is TRBJ2-5, the V gene TRBV27; tentatively, D is TRBD1 or TRBD2 (5 bases each). The CDR3 consists of 15 residues. V was pared by 0 bases and J by 2 bases, with 10 bases between. Germline CDR1 reads MNHEY; CDR2 reads SMNVEV (reference sequence). DNA for the CDR3: TGTGCCAGCAGTTTATCCGTGAGGGGACAAGAGACCCAGTACTTC. This translates into CASSLSVRGQETQYF.

The rearrangement links TRBV30 to TRBJ1-3; D unresolved. Looked up from germline, CDR1 is GTSNPN and CDR2 is SVGIG (reference sequence). Trimming shortened V by 3 bases and J by 0 bases, and 6 bases separated the two germline ends. The CDR3 is 13 residues long. CDR3 loop: CAWSLSSGNTIYF. In DNA form, the CDR3 reads TGTGCCTGGAGCCTGAGCTCTGGAAACACCATATATTTT.

The genes are TRBV13 and TRBJ2-1; D not resolved. CDR3 length equals 14 residues. CDR1 and CDR2 (germline): PRHDT, FYEKMQ (reference sequence). V dropped 0 bases and J dropped 0 bases, with 3 bases sitting between them. The CDR3 protein is CASSLGSSYNEQFF. For the CDR3, the DNA is TGTGCCAGCAGCTTAGGGAGCTCCTACAATGAGCAGTTCTTC.

This rearrangement joins TRBV9 to TRBJ2-7, with D possibly being TRBD1 (6 bases). This CDR3 is 15 amino acids long. V lost 4 bases and J lost 3, with 17 bases in between. CDR1 is SGDLS, CDR2 YYNGEE, per germline. The CDR3 loop reads CASSSSGGGNYEQYF. The CDR3 DNA sequence: TGTGCCAGCAGCTCTAGTGGGGGCGGCAACTACGAGCAGTACTTC. The full variable domain, with the rest looked up from reference TRBV9 and TRBJ2-7, is DSGVTQTPKHLITATGQRVTLRCSPRSGDLSVYWYQQSLDQGLQFLIQYYNGEERAKGNILERFSAQQFPDLHSELNLSSLELGDSALYFCASSSSGGGNYEQYFGPGTRLTVT.

The chain has TRBV5-4 and TRBJ2-1; 7 nucleotides line up with TRBD1. This CDR3 is built from 14 residues. CDR1 and CDR2 (germline): SGHNT, YYREEE (reference sequence). V gave up 4 bases and J gave up 8 bases; unmatched junction bases: 9. CDR3 DNA sequence: TGTGCCAGCAGCCTCGGGACAGACGGCTATGAGCAGTTCTTC. It codes for CASSLGTDGYEQFF.

This clone was picked up a small number of times. V usage is TRBV7-2 and J usage is TRBJ2-2; tentative D call: TRBD2 (5 bases). Per germline, CDR1 SGHTA and CDR2 FQGNSA. V was cut by 5 bases and J by 2 bases, with 9 bases left in between. This CDR3 has 14 residues. The CDR3 loop reads CASSVGLNTGELFF. As DNA, the CDR3 is TGTGCCAGCAGCGTAGGACTTAACACCGGGGAGCTGTTTTTT.

The genes are TRBV6-5 and TRBJ2-3; 11 bases agree with TRBD1. The V gene's germline CDR1 is MNHEY and CDR2 SVGAGI. V gave up 5 bases and J gave up 4 bases; unmatched junction bases: 2. The CDR3 loop spans 14 amino acids. The DNA of the CDR3 is TGTGCCAGCAGTCCGGGACAGGGGGCAGATACGCAGTATTTT. Residues: CASSPGQGADTQYF.